This note documents a single T cell receptor (beta chain) sequence. Its antigen is not identified. One junction end does not reproduce the germline sequence, and a read error may be involved. The data are from a study of breast tumors, draining lymph nodes, adjacent tissues. This CDR3 is 15 amino acids long. CDR1 and CDR2 (germline): DFQATT, SNEGSKA (reference sequence). The lymph nodes were axillary draining lymph nodes from breast cancer patients. From the multiplex PCR reads, TCRdb called clonotypes with MiXCR, one entry per CDR3 protein. The sample lists hundreds of thousands of distinct CDR3 sequences, 32% occurring once. Points from the study as a whole: The data were judged consistent with most tumor T cells coming from lymph node and expanding in tumor. Compared with lymph nodes, tumors were less diverse; compared with nontumor tissue, more.

What was sequenced was axillary lymph node tissue. This receptor was taken from a female donor with breast cancer. Some clones in this sample may be carry-over from other donors' samples. The chain couples TRBV20-1 to TRBJ2-3, with D tentatively TRBD2 (5 bases). CDR3 nucleotides: TGCAGTACTAGTTTTAGCGCCTCTAGCACGGATACGCAGTATTTT. Translating it yields CSTSFSASSTDTQYF.